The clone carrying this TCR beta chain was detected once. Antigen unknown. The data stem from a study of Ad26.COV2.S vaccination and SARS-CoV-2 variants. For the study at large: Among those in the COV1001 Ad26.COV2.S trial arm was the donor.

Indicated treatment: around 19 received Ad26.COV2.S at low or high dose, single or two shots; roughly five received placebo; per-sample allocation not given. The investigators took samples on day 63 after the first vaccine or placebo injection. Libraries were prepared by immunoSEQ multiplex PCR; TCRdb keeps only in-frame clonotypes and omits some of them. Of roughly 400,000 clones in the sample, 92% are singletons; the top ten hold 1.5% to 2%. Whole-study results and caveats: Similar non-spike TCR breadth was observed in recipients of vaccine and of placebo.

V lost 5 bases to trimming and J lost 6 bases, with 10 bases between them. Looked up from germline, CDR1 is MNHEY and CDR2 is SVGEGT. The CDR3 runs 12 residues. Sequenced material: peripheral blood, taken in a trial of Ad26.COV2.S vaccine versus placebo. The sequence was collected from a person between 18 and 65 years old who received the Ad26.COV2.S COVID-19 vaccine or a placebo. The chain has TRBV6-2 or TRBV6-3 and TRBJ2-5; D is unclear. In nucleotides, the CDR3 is TGTGCCAGCAGTACCGTTTCAAAGACCCAGTACTTC. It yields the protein CASSTVSKTQYF.